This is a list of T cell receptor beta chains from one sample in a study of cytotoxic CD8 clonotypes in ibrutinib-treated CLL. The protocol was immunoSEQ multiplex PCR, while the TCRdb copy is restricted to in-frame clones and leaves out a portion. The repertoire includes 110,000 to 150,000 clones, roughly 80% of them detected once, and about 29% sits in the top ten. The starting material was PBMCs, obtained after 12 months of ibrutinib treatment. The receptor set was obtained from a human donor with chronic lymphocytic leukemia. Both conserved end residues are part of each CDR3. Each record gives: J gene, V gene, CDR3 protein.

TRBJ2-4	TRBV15	CATSRDGQGALKNIQYF
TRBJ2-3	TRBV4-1	CASSHPRDTQYF
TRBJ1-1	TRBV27	CASKDILNTEAFF
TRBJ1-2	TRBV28	CASSLWIGGLGYTF
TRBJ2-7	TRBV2	CAGMNPTSQQYF
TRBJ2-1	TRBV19	CASSIGQGASSYNEQFF
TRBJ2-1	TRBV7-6	CASSLGFSNEQFF
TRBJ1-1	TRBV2	CASSEAPRGAAFF
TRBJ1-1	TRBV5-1	CASRLGGNTEAFF
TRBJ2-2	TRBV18	CASSPTGELFF
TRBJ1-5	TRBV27	CASSLAREHQSQHF
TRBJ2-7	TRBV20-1	CSAFGYEQYF
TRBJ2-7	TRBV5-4	CASRLPGTSGVEQYF
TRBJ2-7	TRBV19	CASRSAIGSYEQYF
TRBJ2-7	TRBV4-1	CASSEQASGRVQYF
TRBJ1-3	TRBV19	CASSVTGAGNTIYF
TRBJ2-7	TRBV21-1	CASSWGGAGSWSYEQYF
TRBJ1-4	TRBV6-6	CASSSTTAEKLFF
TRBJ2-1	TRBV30	CAWSGGTQNYYNEQFF
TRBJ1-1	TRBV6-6	CASSPSGSAEAFF
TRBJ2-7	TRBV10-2	CASRVGQGSYEQYF
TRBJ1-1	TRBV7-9	CASSSSGDLKPEAFF
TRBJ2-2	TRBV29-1	CSVRQGGNTGELFF
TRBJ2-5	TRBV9	CASSVGGGRWETQYF
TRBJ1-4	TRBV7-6	CASSPDSNEKLFF
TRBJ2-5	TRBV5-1	CASSFSPGTQETQYF
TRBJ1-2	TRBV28	CASSLKDRYYGYTF
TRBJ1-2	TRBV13	CASSFQGGNYGYTF
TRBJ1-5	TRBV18	CASSPTSDSAQPQHF
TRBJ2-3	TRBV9	CASSVGTGLAGDTQYF
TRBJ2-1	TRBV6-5	CASSYSRTLYNEQFF
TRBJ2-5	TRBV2	CASRGTIGETQYF
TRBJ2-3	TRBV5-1	CASSSGDPGTQYF
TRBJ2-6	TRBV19	CASWGGFGANVLTF
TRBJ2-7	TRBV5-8	CASSSGLGYEQYF
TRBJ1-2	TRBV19	CASSILDQPCTF
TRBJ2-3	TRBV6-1	CASSERTSGITDTQYF
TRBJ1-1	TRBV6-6	CASSYQGANTEAFF
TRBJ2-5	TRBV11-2	CASSSARGWQETQYF
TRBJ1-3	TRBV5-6	CASSAQGARGNTIYF
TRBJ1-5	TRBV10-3	CATGQGEGNQPQHF